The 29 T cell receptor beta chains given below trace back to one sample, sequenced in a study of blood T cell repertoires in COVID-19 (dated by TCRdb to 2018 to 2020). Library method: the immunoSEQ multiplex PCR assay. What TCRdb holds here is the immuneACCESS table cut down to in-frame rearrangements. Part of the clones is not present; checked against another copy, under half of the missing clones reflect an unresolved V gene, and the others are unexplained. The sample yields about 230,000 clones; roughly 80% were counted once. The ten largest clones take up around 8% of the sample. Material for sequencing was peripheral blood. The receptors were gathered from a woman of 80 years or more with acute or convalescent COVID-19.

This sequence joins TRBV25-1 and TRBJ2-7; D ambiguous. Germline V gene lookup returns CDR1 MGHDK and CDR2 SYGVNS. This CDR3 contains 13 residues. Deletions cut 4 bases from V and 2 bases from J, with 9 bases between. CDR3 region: CASSVRLTYEQYF. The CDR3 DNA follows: TGTGCCAGCAGTGTACGACTGACCTACGAGCAGTACTTC.

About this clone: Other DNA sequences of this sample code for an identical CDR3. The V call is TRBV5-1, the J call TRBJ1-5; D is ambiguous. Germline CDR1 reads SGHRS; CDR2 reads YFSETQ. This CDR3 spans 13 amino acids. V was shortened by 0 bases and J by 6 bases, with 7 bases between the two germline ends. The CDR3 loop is CASSLAGGQPQHF. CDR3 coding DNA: TGCGCCAGCAGCTTGGCCGGTGGTCAGCCCCAGCATTTT. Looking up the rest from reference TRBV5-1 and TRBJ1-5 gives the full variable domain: KAGVTQTPRYLIKTRGQQVTLSCSPISGHRSVSWYQQTPGQGLQFLFEYFSETQRNKGNFPGRFSGRQFSNSRSEMNVSTLELGDSALYLCASSLAGGQPQHFGDGTRLSIL.

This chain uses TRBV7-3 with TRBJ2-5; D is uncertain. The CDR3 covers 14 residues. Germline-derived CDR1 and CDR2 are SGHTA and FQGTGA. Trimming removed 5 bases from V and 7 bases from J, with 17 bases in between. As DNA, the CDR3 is TGTGCCAGCAGCCTCTCTCAGCACTCGGGGACCCAGTACTTC. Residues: CASSLSQHSGTQYF.

The CDR3 bases are TGTGCCAGTAGTATGGGTAGGGGGCCTGAAAAACTGTTTTTT. It encodes CASSMGRGPEKLFF. The chain carries TRBV19 and TRBJ1-4, with 7 nucleotides matching TRBD1. Germline lookup yields CDR1 LNHDA and CDR2 SQIVND (reference sequence). This CDR3 has 14 amino acids. After removal of 3 bases from V and 7 bases from J, the junction contained 5 bases not matched to a gene.

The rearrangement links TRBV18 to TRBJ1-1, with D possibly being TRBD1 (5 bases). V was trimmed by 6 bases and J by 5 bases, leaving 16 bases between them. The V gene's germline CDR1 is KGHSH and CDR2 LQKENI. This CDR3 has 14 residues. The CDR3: CASSPTGAETEAFF. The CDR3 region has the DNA TGTGCCAGCTCTCCCACAGGTGCGGAGACTGAAGCTTTCTTT.

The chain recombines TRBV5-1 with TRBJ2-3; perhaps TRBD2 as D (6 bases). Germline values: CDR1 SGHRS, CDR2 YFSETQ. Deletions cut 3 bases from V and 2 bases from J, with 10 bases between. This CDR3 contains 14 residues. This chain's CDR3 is CASSSGLHTDTQYF. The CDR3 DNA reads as TGCGCCAGCAGCTCGGGACTCCACACAGATACGCAGTATTTT. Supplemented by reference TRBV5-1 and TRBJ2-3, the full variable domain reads KAGVTQTPRYLIKTRGQQVTLSCSPISGHRSVSWYQQTPGQGLQFLFEYFSETQRNKGNFPGRFSGRQFSNSRSEMNVSTLELGDSALYLCASSSGLHTDTQYFGPGTRLTVL.

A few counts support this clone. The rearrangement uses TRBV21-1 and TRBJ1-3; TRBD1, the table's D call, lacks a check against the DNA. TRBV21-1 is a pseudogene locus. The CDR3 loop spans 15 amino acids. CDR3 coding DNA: TGTGCCGGAAGTTACAGGGTCTTAGCTGGAAACACCATATATTTT. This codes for CAGSYRVLAGNTIYF.

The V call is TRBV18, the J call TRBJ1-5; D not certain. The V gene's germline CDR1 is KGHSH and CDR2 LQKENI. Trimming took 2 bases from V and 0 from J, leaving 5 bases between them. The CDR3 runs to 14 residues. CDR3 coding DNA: TGTGCCAGCTCACCAGACACTAGCAATCAGCCCCAGCATTTT. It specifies CASSPDTSNQPQHF. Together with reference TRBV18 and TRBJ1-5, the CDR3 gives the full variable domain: NAGVMQNPRHLVRRRGQEARLRCSPMKGHSHVYWYRQLPEEGLKFMVYLQKENIIDESGMPKERFSAEFPKEGPSILRIQQVVRGDSAAYFCASSPDTSNQPQHFGDGTRLSIL.

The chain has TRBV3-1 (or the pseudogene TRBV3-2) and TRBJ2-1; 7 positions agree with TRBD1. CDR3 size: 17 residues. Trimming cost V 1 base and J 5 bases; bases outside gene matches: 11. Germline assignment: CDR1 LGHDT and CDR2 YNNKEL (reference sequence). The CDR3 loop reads CASSQGMSTGFDNEQFF. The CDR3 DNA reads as TGTGCCAGCAGCCAAGGCATGTCGACAGGGTTTGACAATGAGCAGTTCTTC.

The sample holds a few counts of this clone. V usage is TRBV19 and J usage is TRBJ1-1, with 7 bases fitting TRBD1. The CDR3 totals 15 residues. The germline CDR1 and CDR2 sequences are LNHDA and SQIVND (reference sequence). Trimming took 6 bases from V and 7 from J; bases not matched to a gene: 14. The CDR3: CASSEKRGRSIEAFF. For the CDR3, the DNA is TGTGCCAGTAGCGAAAAAAGGGGGCGATCGATTGAAGCTTTCTTT.

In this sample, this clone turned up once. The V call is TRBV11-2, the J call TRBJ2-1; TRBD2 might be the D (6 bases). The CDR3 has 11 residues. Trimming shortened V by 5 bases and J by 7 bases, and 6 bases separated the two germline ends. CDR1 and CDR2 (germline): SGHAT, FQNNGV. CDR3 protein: CASSAGNEQFF. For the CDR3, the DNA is TGTGCCAGCAGCGCGGGAAATGAGCAGTTCTTC.

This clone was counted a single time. CDR3 residues: CASSLGQGGGEKLFF. In DNA, the CDR3 is TGCGCCAGCAGCCTGGGACAGGGAGGTGGTGAAAAACTGTTTTTT. The chain joins TRBV5-1 to TRBJ1-4; 9 bases match TRBD1. Germline V lookup: CDR1 SGHRS, CDR2 YFSETQ. V gave up 4 bases and J gave up 7 bases; unmatched junction bases: 8. The CDR3 consists of 15 residues.

The CDR3 nucleotides are TGTGCCAGCAGTTACCGTCAGGGGGCGGGAGAAGAGACCCAGTACTTC. Protein sequence: CASSYRQGAGEETQYF. This rearrangement joins TRBV6-5 to TRBJ2-5, with D possibly being TRBD1 (8 bases). The CDR3 is 16 residues long. From germline, CDR1 is MNHEY and CDR2 SVGAGI. Trimming cost V 2 bases and J 3 bases, with 16 bases left between them.

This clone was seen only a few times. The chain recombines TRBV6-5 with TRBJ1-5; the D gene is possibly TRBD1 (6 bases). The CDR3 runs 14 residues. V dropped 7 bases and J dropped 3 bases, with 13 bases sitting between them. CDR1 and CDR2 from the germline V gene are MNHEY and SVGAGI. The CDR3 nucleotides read TGTGCCAGCATTTTCGACAGGTCCAATCAGCCCCAGCATTTT. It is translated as CASIFDRSNQPQHF.

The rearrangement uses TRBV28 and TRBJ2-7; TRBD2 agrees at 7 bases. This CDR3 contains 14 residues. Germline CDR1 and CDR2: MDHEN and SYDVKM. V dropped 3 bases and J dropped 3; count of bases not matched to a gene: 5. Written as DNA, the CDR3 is TGTGCCAGCAGTTTTGGGGGGGAAGGCTACGAGCAGTACTTC. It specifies CASSFGGEGYEQYF. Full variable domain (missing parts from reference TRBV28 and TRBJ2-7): DVKVTQSSRYLVKRTGEKVFLECVQDMDHENMFWYRQDPGLGLRLIYFSYDVKMKEKGDIPEGYSVSREKKERFSLILESASTNQTSMYLCASSFGGEGYEQYFGPGTRLTVT.

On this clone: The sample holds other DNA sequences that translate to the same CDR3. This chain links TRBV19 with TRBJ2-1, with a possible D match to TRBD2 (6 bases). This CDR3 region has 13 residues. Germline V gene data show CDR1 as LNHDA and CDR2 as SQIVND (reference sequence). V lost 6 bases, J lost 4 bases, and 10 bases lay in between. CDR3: CASRAGTYNEQFF. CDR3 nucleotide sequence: TGTGCCAGTAGGGCAGGGACTTACAATGAGCAGTTCTTC.

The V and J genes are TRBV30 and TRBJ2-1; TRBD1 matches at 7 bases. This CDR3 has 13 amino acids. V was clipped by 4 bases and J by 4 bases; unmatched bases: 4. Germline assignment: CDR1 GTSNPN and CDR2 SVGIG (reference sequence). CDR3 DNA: TGTGCCTGGAAAGGGGGCCCTTACAATGAGCAGTTCTTC. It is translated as CAWKGGPYNEQFF.

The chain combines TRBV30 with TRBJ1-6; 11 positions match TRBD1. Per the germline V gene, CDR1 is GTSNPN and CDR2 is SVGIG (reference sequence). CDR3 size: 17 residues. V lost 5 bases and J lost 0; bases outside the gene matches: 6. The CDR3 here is CAWDRDRGNSYNSPLHF. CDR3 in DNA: TGTGCCTGGGACCGGGACAGGGGGAACTCCTATAATTCACCCCTCCACTTT.

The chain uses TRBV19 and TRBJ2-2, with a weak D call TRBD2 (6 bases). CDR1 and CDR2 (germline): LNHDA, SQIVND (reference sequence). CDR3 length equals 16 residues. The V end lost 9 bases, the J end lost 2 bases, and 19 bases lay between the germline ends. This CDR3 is CASRLFAGLNTGELFF. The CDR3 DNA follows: TGTGCCAGCCGTCTATTTGCGGGGTTAAACACCGGGGAGCTGTTTTTT.

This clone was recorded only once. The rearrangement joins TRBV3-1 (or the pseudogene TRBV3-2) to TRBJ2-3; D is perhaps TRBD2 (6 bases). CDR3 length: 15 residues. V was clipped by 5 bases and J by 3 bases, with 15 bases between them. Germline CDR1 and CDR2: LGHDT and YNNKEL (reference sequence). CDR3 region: CASSTTGVSTDTQYF. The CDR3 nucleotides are TGTGCCAGCAGCACCACGGGGGTGTCTACAGATACGCAGTATTTT.

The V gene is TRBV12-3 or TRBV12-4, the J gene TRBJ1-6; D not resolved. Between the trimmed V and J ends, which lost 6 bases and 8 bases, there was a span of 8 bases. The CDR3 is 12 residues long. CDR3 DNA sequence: TGTGCCAGCAGCCGAATAGATTCACCCCTCCACTTT. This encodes CASSRIDSPLHF.

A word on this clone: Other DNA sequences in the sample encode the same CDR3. The CDR3 sequence is CASSLAQGPYEQYF. DNA for the CDR3: TGCGCCAGCAGCTTGGCACAGGGACCCTACGAGCAGTACTTC. The V gene is TRBV5-1, the J gene TRBJ2-7, with D perhaps matching TRBD1 (6 bases). The CDR3 runs 14 residues. CDR1 is SGHRS, CDR2 YFSETQ, per germline. V lost 0 bases and J 2 bases, leaving 9 bases between the germline ends. Looking up the rest from reference TRBV5-1 and TRBJ2-7 gives the full variable domain: KAGVTQTPRYLIKTRGQQVTLSCSPISGHRSVSWYQQTPGQGLQFLFEYFSETQRNKGNFPGRFSGRQFSNSRSEMNVSTLELGDSALYLCASSLAQGPYEQYFGPGTRLTVT.

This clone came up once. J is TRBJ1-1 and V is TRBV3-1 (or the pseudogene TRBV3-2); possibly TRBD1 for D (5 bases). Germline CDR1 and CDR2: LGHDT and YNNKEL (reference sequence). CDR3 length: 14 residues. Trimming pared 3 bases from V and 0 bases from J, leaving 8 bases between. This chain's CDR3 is CASSQQGVNTEAFF. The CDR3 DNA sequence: TGTGCCAGCAGCCAGCAGGGCGTGAACACTGAAGCTTTCTTT.

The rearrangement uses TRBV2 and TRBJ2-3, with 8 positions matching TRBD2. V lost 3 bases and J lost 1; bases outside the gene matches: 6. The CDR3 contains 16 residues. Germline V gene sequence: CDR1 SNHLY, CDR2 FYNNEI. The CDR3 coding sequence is TGTGCCAGCAGTGAGTCGGCGGGGGGCGGCACAGATACGCAGTATTTT. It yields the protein CASSESAGGGTDTQYF.

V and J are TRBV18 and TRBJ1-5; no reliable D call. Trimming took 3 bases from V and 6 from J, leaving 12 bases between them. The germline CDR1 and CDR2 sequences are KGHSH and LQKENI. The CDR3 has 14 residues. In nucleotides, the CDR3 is TGTGCCAGCTCACCGGGCAGCTTGGGTCAGCCCCAGCATTTT. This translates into CASSPGSLGQPQHF.

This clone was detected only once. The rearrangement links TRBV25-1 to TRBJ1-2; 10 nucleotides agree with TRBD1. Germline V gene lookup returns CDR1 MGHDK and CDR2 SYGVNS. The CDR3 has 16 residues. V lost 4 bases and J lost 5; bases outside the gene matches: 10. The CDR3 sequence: CASSASGTGEKYGYTF. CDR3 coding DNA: TGTGCCAGCAGTGCTTCCGGGACAGGGGAGAAGTATGGCTACACCTTC.

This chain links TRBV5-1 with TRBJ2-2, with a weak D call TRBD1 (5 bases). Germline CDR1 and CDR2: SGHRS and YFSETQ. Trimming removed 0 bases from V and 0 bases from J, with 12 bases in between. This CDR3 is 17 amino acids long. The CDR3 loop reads CASSLGRTPANTGELFF. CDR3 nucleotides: TGCGCCAGCAGCTTGGGGCGGACACCCGCGAACACCGGGGAGCTGTTTTTT. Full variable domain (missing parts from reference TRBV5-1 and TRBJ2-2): KAGVTQTPRYLIKTRGQQVTLSCSPISGHRSVSWYQQTPGQGLQFLFEYFSETQRNKGNFPGRFSGRQFSNSRSEMNVSTLELGDSALYLCASSLGRTPANTGELFFGEGSRLTVL.

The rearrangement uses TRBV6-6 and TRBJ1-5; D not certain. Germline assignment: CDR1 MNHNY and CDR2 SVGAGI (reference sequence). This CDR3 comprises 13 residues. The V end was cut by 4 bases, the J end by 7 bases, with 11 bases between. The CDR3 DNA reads TGTGCCAGCAGTTCACGACTCGGACAGCCCCAGCATTTT. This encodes CASSSRLGQPQHF.

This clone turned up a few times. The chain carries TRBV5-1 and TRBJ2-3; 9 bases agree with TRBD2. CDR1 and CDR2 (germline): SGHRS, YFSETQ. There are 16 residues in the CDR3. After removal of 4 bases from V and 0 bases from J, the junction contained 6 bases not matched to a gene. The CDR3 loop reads CASSPRAGGSTDTQYF. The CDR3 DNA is TGCGCCAGCAGCCCAAGAGCGGGGGGAAGCACAGATACGCAGTATTTT.